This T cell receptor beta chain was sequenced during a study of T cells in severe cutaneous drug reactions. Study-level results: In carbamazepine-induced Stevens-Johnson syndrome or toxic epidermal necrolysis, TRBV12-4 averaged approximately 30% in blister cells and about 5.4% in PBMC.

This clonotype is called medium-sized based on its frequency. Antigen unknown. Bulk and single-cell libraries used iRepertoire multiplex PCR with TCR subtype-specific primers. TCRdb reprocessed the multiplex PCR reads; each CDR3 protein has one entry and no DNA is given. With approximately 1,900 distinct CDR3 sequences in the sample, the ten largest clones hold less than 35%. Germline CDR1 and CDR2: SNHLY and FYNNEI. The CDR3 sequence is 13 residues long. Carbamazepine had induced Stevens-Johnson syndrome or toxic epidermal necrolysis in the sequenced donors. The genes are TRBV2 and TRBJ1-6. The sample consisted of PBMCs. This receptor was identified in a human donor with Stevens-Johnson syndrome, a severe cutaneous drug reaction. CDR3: CASTEHYNSPLHF.